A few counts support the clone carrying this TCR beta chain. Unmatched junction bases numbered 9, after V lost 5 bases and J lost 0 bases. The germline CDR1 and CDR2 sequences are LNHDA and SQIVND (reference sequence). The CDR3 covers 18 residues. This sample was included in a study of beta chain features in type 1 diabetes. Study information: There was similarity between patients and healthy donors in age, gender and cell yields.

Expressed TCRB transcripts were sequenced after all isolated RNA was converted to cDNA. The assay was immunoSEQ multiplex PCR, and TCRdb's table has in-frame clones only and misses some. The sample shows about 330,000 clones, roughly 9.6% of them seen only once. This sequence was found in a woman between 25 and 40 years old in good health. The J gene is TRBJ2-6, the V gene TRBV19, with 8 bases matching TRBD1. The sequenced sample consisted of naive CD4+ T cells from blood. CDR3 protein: CASSSRTGTLSGANVLTF. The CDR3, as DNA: TGTGCCAGTAGTTCAAGGACAGGGACCCTCTCTGGGGCCAACGTCCTGACTTTC.